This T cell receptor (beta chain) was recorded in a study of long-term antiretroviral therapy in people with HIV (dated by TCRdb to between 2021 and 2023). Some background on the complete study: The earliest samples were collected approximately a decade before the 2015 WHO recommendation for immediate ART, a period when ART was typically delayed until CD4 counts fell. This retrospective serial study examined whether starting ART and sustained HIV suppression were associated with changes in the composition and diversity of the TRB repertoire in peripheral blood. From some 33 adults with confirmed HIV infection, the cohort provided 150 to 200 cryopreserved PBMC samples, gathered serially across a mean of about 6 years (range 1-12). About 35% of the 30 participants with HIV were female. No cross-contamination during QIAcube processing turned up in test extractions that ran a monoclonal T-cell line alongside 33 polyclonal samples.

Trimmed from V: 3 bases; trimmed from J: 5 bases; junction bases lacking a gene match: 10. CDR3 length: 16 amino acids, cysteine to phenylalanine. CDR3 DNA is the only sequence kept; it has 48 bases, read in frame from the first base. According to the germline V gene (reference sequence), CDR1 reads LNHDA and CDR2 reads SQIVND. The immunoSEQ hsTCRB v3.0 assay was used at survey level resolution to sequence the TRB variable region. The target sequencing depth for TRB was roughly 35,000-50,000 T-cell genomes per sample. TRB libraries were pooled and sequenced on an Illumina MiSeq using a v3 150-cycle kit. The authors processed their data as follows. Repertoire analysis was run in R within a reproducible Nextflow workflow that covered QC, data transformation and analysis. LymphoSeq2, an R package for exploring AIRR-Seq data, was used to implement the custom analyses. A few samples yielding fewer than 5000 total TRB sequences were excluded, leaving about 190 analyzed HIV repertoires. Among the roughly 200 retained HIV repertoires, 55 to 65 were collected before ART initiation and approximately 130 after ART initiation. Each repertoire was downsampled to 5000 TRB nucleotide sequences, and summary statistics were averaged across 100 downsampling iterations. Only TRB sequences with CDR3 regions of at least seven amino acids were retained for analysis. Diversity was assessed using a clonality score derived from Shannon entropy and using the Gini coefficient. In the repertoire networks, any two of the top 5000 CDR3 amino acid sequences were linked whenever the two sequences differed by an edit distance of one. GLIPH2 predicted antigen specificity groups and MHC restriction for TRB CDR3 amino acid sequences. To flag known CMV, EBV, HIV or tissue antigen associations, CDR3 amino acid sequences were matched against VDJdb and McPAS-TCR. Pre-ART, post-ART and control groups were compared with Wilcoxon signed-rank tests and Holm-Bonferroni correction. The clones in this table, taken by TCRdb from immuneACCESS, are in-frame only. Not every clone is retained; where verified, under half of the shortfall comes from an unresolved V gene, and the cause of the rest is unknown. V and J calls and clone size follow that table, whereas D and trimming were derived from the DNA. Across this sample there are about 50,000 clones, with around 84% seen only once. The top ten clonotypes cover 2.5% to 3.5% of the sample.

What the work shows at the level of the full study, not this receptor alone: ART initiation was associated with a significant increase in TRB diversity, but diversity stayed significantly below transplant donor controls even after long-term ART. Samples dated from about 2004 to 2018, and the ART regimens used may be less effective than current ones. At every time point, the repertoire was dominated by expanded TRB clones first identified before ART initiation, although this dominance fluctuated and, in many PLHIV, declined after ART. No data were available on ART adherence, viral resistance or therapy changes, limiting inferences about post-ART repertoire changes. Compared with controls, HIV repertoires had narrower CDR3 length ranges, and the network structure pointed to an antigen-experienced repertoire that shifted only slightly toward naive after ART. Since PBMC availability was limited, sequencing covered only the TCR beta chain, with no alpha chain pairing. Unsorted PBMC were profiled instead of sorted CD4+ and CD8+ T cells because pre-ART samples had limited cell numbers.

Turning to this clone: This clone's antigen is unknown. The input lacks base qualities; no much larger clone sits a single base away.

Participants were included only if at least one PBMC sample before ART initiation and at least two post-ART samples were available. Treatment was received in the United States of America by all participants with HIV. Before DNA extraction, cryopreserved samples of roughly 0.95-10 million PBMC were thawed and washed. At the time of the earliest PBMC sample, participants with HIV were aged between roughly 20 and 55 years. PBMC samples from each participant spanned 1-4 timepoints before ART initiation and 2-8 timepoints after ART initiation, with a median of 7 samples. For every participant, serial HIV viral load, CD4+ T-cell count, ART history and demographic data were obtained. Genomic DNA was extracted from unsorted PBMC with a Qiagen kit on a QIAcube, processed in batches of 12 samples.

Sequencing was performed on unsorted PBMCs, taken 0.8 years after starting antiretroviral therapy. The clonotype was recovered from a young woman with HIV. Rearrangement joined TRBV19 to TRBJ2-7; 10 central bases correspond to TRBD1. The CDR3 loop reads CASSISGQGSMHEQYF. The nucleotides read TGTGCCAGTAGTATTTCGGGACAGGGGAGTATGCACGAGCAGTACTTC.